Only one count was recorded for the clone carrying this TCR beta chain. Its antigen is still unknown. The sample contains more than one DNA sequence encoding this CDR3. CDR3 size: 14 residues. With 0 bases removed from V and 0 bases from J, the gap between germline ends came to 5 bases. Germline CDR1 SGHRS, CDR2 YFSETQ. The sample comes from a study of OX40 agonist ivuxolimab in advanced cancers. Study information: Patients received the agonistic anti-OX40 (CD134) antibody ivuxolimab. Among those enrolled, mean age was approximately 60 years (range roughly 20 to 80) and 82.7% were male. Overall study findings and caveats: The CD4+ and CD8+ T cells in the blood had expanded clonally by week 6 at 0.1 to 3.0 mg/kg.

At cycle 4 day 1, cycle 7 day 1, and baseline, blood was sampled. Assay: immunoSEQ multiplex PCR; the TCRdb copy retains only in-frame clones and omits some. The table records around 100,000 clones, 87% of them present only once. This sequence originates from an adult with an advanced solid tumor such as melanoma, head and neck, liver or kidney cancer. The chain combines TRBV5-1 with TRBJ2-3; no reliable D call. The source was CD4+ or CD8+ T cells sorted from blood, collected in a trial of the OX40 agonist ivuxolimab. CDR3 DNA sequence: TGCGCCAGCAGCTTGGATCCCAGCACAGATACGCAGTATTTT. Translation gives CASSLDPSTDTQYF.